This T cell receptor (beta chain) was captured in a study of cytomegalovirus exposure and HLA in healthy donors. Study-level findings and limits: The study recorded around 160 TCR beta chains that were cytomegalovirus-associated.

60 Vbeta and 13 Jbeta primers were used in PCR. Original analysis: Later, an analysis found roughly 80 million unique TCR beta chains, and roughly 10 million of these were shared. Only in-frame clones appear in the TCRdb table, and some are missing; sequencing was by immunoSEQ multiplex PCR. The V and J calls and the clone size are those of that table, but D and trimming were determined from the DNA. The sample holds roughly 140,000 clones, approximately 68% seen once. This clone has only a few counts. The antigen is undetermined. Germline V CDR1 and CDR2: SGHKS, YYEKEE (reference sequence). The CDR3 length is 11 residues. Trimming cost V 9 bases and J 9 bases, with 13 bases left between them.

The V call is TRBV5-5, the J call TRBJ2-1, with a weak D call TRBD1 (5 bases). Sequenced: PBMCs. The receptor was derived from a man aged 35 to 55 in good health and CMV-seronegative. CDR3 in amino acids: CATINGAEQFF. Here the CDR3 DNA reads TGTGCCACCATCAATGGGGCTGAGCAGTTCTTC.